A selection of T cell receptor beta chains follows, all from one sample in a study of T cell responses to AZD1222 COVID-19 vaccine. Generated by immunoSEQ multiplex PCR, the TCRdb table keeps only in-frame clones and is missing some. Of 95,000 to 150,000 clones in the sample, roughly 88% are singletons; the top ten hold about 27%. This material consisted of peripheral blood, taken 28 days after the second AZD1222 dose. The receptor source for this set is an adult who received the AZD1222 COVID-19 vaccine. The conserved cysteine and the conserved F or W are not part of the CDR3 here.

V	J	CDR3
TRBV9	TRBJ2-2	ASSVAISKGWELF
TRBV24-1	TRBJ2-7	ATSDPPGTGGNEQY
TRBV19	TRBJ2-2	AVGTPYTGELF
TRBV9	TRBJ2-5	ASSLGRGLGQETQY
TRBV5-4	TRBJ1-1	ASSLEMNTEAF
TRBV9	TRBJ1-5	ASSAQGFPNQPQH
TRBV18	TRBJ2-1	ASSLLDLYNEQF
TRBV7-3	TRBJ2-1	ASSARGGSYNEQF
TRBV24-1	TRBJ2-3	ATSEWSTDTQY
TRBV20-1	TRBJ2-3	SASHLAGDTDTQY
TRBV7-3	TRBJ2-1	ASSLTGGPYNEQF
TRBV7-2	TRBJ1-1	ASSSPDRGGGAF
TRBV6-5	TRBJ1-2	ASSSSGTDGHYGYT
TRBV7-6	TRBJ2-3	ASSLRVTSSTDTQY
TRBV4-1	TRBJ1-2	ASSQKSEGLYGYT
TRBV27	TRBJ1-5	ASSSDGWTYPNQPQH
TRBV6-5	TRBJ1-2	ASSYNPGYGYT
TRBV5-5	TRBJ2-3	ASSPDRGTLTDTQY
TRBV30	TRBJ2-5	AWSSGGGETQY
TRBV7-2	TRBJ1-2	ASSFSAGNYGYT
TRBV7-2	TRBJ2-6	ASSLFLARRISGANVLT
TRBV28	TRBJ2-7	ASSLQGWYEQY
TRBV5-1	TRBJ1-1	ASSLEGAKGTEAF
TRBV11-2	TRBJ2-7	ASSLGASRSYEQY
TRBV6-4	TRBJ2-1	ASREPGLAGPPSYNEQF
TRBV5-8	TRBJ1-2	ASTHQRGGGYT
TRBV27	TRBJ1-2	ASSFLDSYGYT
TRBV25-1	TRBJ1-1	ASRSSTEAF
TRBV19	TRBJ1-2	ASSLLTREAHGYT
TRBV18	TRBJ2-7	ASSPGPGLAASYEQY
TRBV7-8	TRBJ1-5	ASSLNSNQPQH
TRBV15	TRBJ1-4	ATSRDGQPAEKLF
TRBV18	TRBJ1-1	ASSPIDAGSGFEAF
TRBV2	TRBJ2-5	ASSERQGGETQY
TRBV9	TRBJ2-1	ASSVASSYNEQF
TRBV5-6	TRBJ1-4	ASSVWRDTQKLF
TRBV6-5	TRBJ1-1	ASSYSRQGRTEAF
TRBV11-2	TRBJ2-5	ASSSGTQGRETQY